This is a list of T cell receptor beta chains from one sample in a study of cytotoxic CD8 clonotypes in ibrutinib-treated CLL. This table comes from immunoSEQ multiplex PCR, and its TCRdb copy is limited to in-frame clones, with some not included. The table records almost 250,000 clones, roughly 70% of them present only once. Specimen: PBMCs, collected after 24 months of ibrutinib treatment. The origin of the receptors is a human donor with chronic lymphocytic leukemia. Both conserved end residues are trimmed from each CDR3. Fields, in order: D gene, V gene, J gene, CDR3 protein. A D gene is named only where the DNA matches it firmly.

NA	TRBV27	TRBJ2-1	ASSFSSYNEQF
NA	TRBV2	TRBJ1-2	ASSDTTFHIYGYT
TRBD2	TRBV9	TRBJ2-7	ASSVAGGPGNEQY
TRBD1	TRBV7-9	TRBJ1-1	ASSSPRDRAPATEAF
NA	TRBV30	TRBJ2-5	AWMQQETQY
TRBD2	TRBV18	TRBJ2-7	ASSPNLAGGVHEQY
TRBD1	TRBV11-3	TRBJ2-3	ASSLTGVGTDTQY
NA	TRBV4-2	TRBJ2-7	ASSLKPYEQY
NA	TRBV19	TRBJ1-4	ASSIEGAGKLF
NA	TRBV5-1	TRBJ1-1	ASSPIGADRAF
NA	TRBV27	TRBJ2-7	ASSLKNGGRTTYEQY
NA	TRBV7-2	TRBJ1-5	ASSLGTSNQPQH
NA	TRBV5-1	TRBJ2-7	ASSLDRLNIYEQY
NA	TRBV4-1	TRBJ2-7	ASSQVSPDYEQY
NA	TRBV6-5	TRBJ1-4	ASTRDRTNEKLF
TRBD2	TRBV27	TRBJ2-5	ASSFLAGVGETQY
TRBD1	TRBV2	TRBJ2-5	ASRATGSGETQY
TRBD2	TRBV9	TRBJ2-1	ASSVGLAGDSNEQF
NA	TRBV10-3	TRBJ2-7	AISESGSYEQY
NA	TRBV5-1	TRBJ1-4	ASSFALGSGLF
TRBD1	TRBV4-2	TRBJ1-4	ASSQGQGDNEKLF
NA	TRBV11-2	TRBJ2-3	ASSSLVAFATDTQY
TRBD1	TRBV14	TRBJ2-7	ASSHWTGIYEQY
NA	TRBV18	TRBJ2-3	ASSIRGLEADTQY